This T cell receptor (beta chain) emerged from a study of cytomegalovirus exposure and HLA in healthy donors. Study-wide background: Unique TCRs numbering about 85 million, obtained from HLA-typed donors, made up an early data release.

Germline trimming cut 4 bases from V and 0 bases from J; bases unmatched to any gene: 2. There are 15 residues in the CDR3. The germline V gene encodes CDR1 LNHDA and CDR2 SQIVND (reference sequence). Concerning this clone: Antigen specificity is unknown.

The PCR contained 60 Vbeta and 13 Jbeta primers. Measured with immunoSEQ multiplex PCR; TCRdb has only the in-frame clones, and not every one. In the table there are roughly 140,000 clones, under 90% of which are singletons. Study-wide findings and caveats: In a later analysis, approximately 15,000 TCR beta sequences were associated with HLA alleles at 0.05 false discovery rate. Clonal expansion was found to be greater in HLA-associated TCR beta chains than in equally common others in a later analysis. Analyses of presence and absence presupposed an approximately uniform sequencing depth across donors.

This TCR was sampled from a boy aged 2 to 10 in good health and CMV-seronegative. The chain uses TRBV19 and TRBJ2-2; TRBD1 aligns across 7 bases. The source material was PBMCs. CDR3 DNA: TGTGCCAGTAGTAAAGGACAGGCGAACACCGGGGAGCTGTTTTTT. Its protein is CASSKGQANTGELFF.